This T cell receptor (beta chain) appears in the sequencing data of a study of T cell clonotyping in hematopoietic cell transplantation. Notes on the study in general: Without cell sorting, CD4 versus CD8 contributions remain unresolved.

The time point denotes: recipient sample about 28 days before transplant, after cytoreduction. The CDR3 loop spans 13 amino acids. The germline V gene has CDR1 LNHDA and CDR2 SQIVND (reference sequence). J gave up 2 bases and V 7 bases, and 2 bases lay outside the gene matches. Comments on this clone: The antigen is undetermined.

Assay used: immunoSEQ multiplex PCR; TCRdb lists only in-frame clones, some missing. The sample holds roughly 45,000 clones, 65% to 90% seen once. Sequenced here: peripheral blood mononuclear cells, sampled before stem cell transplant. The TCR comes from a man in his sixties with biphenotypic leukemia. Some clones in this sample may be carry-over from other donors' samples. V usage is TRBV19 and J usage is TRBJ2-7; 10 nucleotides match TRBD2. The CDR3 here is CASNSGRTYEQYF. The CDR3 DNA is TGTGCCAGTAATAGCGGGAGGACCTACGAGCAGTACTTC. The full variable domain, its missing parts supplied by reference TRBV19 and TRBJ2-7, is DGGITQSPKYLFRKEGQNVTLSCEQNLNHDAMYWYRQDPGQGLRLIYYSQIVNDFQKGDIAEGYSVSREKKESFPLTVTSAQKNPTAFYLCASNSGRTYEQYFGPGTRLTVT.